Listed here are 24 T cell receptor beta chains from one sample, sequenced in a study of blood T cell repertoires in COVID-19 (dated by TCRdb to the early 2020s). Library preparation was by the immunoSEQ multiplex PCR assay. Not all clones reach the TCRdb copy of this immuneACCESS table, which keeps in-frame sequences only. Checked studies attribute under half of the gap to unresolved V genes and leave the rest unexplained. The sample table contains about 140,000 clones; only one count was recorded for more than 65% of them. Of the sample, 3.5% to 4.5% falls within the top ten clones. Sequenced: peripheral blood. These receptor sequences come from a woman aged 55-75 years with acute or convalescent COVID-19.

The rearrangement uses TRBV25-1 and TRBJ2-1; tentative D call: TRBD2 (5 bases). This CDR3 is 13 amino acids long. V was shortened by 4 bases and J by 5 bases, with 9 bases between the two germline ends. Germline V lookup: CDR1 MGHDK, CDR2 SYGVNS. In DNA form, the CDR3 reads TGTGCCAGCAGTGGAGAGACTAACAATGAGCAGTTCTTC. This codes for CASSGETNNEQFF.

CDR3 sequence reads: CASSAGLGSQGRAQYF. The CDR3 DNA reads TGTGCCAGCAGTGCTGGGTTGGGGTCCCAAGGGCGGGCGCAGTATTTT. The chain combines TRBV6-1 with TRBJ2-3, with a weak D call TRBD2 (5 bases). Germline V lookup: CDR1 MNHNS, CDR2 SASEGT. V was cut by 4 bases and J by 10 bases, with 24 bases left in between. The CDR3 is 16 residues long.

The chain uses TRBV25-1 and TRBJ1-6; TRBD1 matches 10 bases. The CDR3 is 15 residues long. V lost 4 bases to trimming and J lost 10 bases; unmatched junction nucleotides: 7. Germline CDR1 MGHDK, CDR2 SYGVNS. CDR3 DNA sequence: TGTGCCAGCAGTGGGGGACAGGGGTCAAGATCACCCCTCCACTTT. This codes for CASSGGQGSRSPLHF.

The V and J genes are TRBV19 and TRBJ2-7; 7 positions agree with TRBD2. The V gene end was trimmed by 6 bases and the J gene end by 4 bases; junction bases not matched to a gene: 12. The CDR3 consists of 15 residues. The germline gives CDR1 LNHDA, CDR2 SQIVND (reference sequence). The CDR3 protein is CASRGGGLHGYEQYF. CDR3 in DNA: TGTGCCAGTAGGGGCGGGGGACTCCACGGGTACGAGCAGTACTTC.

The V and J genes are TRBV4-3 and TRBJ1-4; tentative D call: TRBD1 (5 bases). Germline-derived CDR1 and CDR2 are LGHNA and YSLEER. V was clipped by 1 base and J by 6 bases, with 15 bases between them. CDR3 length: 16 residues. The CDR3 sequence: CASSQAGWTSDEKLFF. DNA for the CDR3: TGCGCCAGCAGCCAAGCCGGCTGGACATCGGATGAAAAACTGTTTTTT.

The chain's CDR3 is CASSLAGARGYEQYF. The CDR3 bases are TGTGCCAGCAGCTTAGCGGGGGCTAGGGGTTACGAGCAGTACTTC. This chain joins TRBV7-9 and TRBJ2-7, with D perhaps TRBD1 (6 bases). CDR3 length: 15 residues. Trimming took 0 bases from V and 4 from J, leaving 13 bases between them. Per the germline V gene, CDR1 is SEHNR and CDR2 is FQNEAQ (reference sequence).

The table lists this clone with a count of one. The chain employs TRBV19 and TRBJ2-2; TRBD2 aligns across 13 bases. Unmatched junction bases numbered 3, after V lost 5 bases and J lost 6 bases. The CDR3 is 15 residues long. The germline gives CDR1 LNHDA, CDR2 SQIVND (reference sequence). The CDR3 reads CASSLTSGRAGELFF. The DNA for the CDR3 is TGTGCCAGTAGTCTCACTAGCGGGAGGGCCGGGGAGCTGTTTTTT.

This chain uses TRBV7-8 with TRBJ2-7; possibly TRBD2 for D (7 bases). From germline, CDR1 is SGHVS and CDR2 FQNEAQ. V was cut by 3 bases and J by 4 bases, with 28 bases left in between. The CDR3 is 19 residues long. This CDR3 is CASSFNPPRPEGGVYEQYF. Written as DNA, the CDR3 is TGTGCCAGCAGCTTTAACCCCCCGCGACCGGAGGGGGGGGTATACGAGCAGTACTTC.

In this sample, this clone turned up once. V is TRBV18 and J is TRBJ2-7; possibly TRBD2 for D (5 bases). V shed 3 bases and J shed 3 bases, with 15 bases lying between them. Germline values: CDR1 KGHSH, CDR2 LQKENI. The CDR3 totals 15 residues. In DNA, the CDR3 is TGTGCCAGCTCACCGATTGGAGGTTCCGGCTACGAGCAGTACTTC. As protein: CASSPIGGSGYEQYF.

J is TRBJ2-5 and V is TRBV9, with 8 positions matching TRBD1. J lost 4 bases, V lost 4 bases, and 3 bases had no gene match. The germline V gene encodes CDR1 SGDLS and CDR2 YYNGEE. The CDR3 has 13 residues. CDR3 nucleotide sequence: TGTGCCAGCAGCTTCGGACAGGGAGAGACCCAGTACTTC. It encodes CASSFGQGETQYF. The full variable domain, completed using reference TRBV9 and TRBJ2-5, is DSGVTQTPKHLITATGQRVTLRCSPRSGDLSVYWYQQSLDQGLQFLIQYYNGEERAKGNILERFSAQQFPDLHSELNLSSLELGDSALYFCASSFGQGETQYFGPGTRLLVL.

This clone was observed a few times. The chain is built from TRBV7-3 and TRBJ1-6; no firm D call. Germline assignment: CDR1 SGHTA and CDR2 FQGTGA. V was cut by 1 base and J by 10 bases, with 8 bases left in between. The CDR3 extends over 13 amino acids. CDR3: CASSLIPGSPLHF. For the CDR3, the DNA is TGTGCCAGCAGCTTAATCCCAGGCTCACCCCTCCACTTT.

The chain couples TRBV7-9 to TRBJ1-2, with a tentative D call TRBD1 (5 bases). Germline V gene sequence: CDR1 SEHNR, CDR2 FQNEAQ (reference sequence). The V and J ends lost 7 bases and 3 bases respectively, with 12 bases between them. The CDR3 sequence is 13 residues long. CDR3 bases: TGTGCCAGCAATATCCCGGGGGACTATGGCTACACCTTC. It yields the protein CASNIPGDYGYTF. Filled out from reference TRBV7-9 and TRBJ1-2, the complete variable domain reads DTGVSQNPRHKITKRGQNVTFRCDPISEHNRLYWYRQTLGQGPEFLTYFQNEAQLEKSRLLSDRFSAERPKGSFSTLEIQRTEQGDSAMYLCASNIPGDYGYTFGSGTRLTVV.

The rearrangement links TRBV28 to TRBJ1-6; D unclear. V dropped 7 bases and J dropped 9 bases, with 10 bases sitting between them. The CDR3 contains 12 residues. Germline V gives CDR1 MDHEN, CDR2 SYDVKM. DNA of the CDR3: TGTGCCAGCAACCCCTACGGTTCACCCCTCCACTTT. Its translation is CASNPYGSPLHF.

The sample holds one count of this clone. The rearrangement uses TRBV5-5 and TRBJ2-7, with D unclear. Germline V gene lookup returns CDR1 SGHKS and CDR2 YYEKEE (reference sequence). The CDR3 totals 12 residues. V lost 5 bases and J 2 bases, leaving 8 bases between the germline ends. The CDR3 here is CASSMATYEQYF. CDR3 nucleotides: TGTGCCAGCAGTATGGCCACCTACGAGCAGTACTTC.

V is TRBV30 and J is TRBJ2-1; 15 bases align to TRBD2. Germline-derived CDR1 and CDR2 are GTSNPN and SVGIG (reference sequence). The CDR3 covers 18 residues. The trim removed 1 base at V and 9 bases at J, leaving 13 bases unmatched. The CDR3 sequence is CAWSAIWTSGRGDGEQFF. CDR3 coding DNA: TGTGCCTGGAGTGCGATCTGGACTAGCGGGAGGGGGGACGGTGAGCAGTTCTTC.

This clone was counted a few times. The CDR3 here is CASSETTGVGNTEAFF. CDR3 sequence (DNA): TGTGCCAGCAGTGAAACGACAGGGGTCGGGAACACTGAAGCTTTCTTT. V and J are TRBV25-1 and TRBJ1-1; TRBD1 agrees at 8 bases. CDR3 length equals 16 residues. Per germline, CDR1 MGHDK and CDR2 SYGVNS. With V trimmed by 2 bases and J by 1 base, 6 bases remained unmatched.

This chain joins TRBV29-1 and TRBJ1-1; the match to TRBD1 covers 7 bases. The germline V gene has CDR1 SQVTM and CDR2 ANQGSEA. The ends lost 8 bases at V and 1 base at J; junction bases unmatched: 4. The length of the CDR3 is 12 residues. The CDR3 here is CSTRTGNTEAFF. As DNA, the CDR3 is TGCAGCACCCGGACAGGGAACACTGAAGCTTTCTTT.

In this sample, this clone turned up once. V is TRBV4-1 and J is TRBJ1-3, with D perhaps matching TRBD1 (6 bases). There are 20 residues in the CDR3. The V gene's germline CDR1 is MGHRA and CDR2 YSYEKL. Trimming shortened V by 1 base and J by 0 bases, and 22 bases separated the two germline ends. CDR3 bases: TGCGCCAGCAGCCAAGGAGGGGGTCGTCGAGGTCCCCGCTCTGGAAACACCATATATTTT. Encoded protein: CASSQGGGRRGPRSGNTIYF.

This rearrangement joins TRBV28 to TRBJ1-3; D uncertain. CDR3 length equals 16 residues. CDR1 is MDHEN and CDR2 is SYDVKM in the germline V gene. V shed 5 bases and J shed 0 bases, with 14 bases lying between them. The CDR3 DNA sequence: TGTGCCAGCAGTGCCCCCTCGAGCTACTCTGGAAACACCATATATTTT. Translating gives CASSAPSSYSGNTIYF. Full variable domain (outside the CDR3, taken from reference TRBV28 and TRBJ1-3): DVKVTQSSRYLVKRTGEKVFLECVQDMDHENMFWYRQDPGLGLRLIYFSYDVKMKEKGDIPEGYSVSREKKERFSLILESASTNQTSMYLCASSAPSSYSGNTIYFGEGSWLTVV.

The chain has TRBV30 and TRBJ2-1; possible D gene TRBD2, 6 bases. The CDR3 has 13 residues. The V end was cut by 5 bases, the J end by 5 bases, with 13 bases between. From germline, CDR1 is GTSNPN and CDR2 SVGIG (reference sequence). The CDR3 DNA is TGTGCCTGGTCCTACGGGGGAAACAATGAGCAGTTCTTC. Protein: CAWSYGGNNEQFF.

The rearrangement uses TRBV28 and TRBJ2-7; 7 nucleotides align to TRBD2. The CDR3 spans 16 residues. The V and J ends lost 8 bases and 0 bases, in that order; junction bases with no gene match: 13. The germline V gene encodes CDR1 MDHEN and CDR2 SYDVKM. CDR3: CASRGGSITGSYEQYF. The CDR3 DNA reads TGTGCCAGCCGCGGGGGATCAATTACGGGCTCCTACGAGCAGTACTTC.

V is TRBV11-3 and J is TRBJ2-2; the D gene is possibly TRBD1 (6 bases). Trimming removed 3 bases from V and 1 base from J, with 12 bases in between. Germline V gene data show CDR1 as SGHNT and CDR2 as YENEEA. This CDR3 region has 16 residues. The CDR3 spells CASSLGGTLNTGELFF. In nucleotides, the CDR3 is TGTGCCAGCAGCTTGGGTGGGACACTGAACACCGGGGAGCTGTTTTTT.

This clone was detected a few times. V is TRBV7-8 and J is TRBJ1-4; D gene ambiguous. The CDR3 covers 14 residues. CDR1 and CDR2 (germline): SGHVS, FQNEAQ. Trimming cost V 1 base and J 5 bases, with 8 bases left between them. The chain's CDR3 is CASSLEQKNEKLFF. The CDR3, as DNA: TGTGCCAGCAGCTTAGAACAGAAGAATGAAAAACTGTTTTTT. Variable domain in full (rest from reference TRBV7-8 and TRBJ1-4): GAGVSQSPRYKVAKRGQDVALRCDPISGHVSLFWYQQALGQGPEFLTYFQNEAQLDKSGLPSDRFFAERPEGSVSTLKIQRTQQEDSAVYLCASSLEQKNEKLFFGSGTQLSVL.

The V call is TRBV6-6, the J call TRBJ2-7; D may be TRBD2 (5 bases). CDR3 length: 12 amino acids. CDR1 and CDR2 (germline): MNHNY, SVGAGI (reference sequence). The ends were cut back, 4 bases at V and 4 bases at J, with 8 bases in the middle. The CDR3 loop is CASSLTRYEQYF. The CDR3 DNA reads TGTGCCAGCAGTTTAACTAGGTACGAGCAGTACTTC.